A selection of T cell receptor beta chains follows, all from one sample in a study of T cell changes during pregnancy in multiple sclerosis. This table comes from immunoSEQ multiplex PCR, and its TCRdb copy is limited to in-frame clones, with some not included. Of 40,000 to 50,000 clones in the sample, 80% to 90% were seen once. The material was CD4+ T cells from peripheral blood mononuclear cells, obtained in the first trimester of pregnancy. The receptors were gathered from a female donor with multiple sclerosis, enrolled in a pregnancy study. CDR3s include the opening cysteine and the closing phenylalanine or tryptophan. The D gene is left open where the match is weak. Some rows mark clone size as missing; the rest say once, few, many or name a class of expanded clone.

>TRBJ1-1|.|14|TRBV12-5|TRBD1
CASELTGGYSEAFF
TGTGCTAGTGAACTAACAGGGGGCTATAGTGAAGCTTTCTTT
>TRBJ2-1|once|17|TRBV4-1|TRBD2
CASSRGGLAVLGNEQFF
TGCGCCAGCAGCCGCGGTGGACTAGCGGTTCTTGGGAATGAGCAGTTCTTC
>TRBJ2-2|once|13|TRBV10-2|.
CASSVSYTGELFF
TGCGCCAGCAGTGTCTCGTACACCGGGGAGCTGTTTTTT
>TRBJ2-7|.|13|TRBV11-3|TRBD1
CASSSTGTGEQYF
TGTGCCAGCAGCTCGACAGGGACCGGGGAGCAGTACTTC
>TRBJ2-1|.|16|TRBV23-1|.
CASSQSRGFGPNEQFF
TGCGCCAGCAGTCAATCGCGGGGATTCGGCCCCAATGAGCAGTTCTTC
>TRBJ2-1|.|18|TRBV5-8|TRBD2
CASRQRTSGPLNYNEQFF
TGTGCCAGCAGACAGAGGACTAGCGGTCCCCTCAATTACAATGAGCAGTTCTTC
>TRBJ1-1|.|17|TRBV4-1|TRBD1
CASSHLLGTGLNTEAFF
TGCGCCAGCAGCCACCTCTTGGGGACAGGTTTGAACACTGAAGCTTTCTTT
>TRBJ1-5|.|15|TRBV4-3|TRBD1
CASSQENRGNQPQHF
TGCGCCAGCAGCCAAGAGAACAGGGGTAATCAGCCCCAGCATTTT
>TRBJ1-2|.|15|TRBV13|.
CASSGHRATNYGYTF
TGTGCCAGCAGCGGACACAGGGCCACTAACTATGGCTACACCTTC
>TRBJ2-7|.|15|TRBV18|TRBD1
CASSPRTGKSYEQYF
TGTGCCAGCTCACCAAGGACAGGGAAGTCCTACGAGCAGTACTTC
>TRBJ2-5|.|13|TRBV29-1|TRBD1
CSVAQGAGETQYF
TGCAGCGTAGCCCAGGGGGCGGGGGAGACCCAGTACTTC
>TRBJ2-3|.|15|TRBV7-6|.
CASREGGGGTDTQYF
TGTGCCAGCAGGGAGGGCGGAGGGGGCACAGATACGCAGTATTTT
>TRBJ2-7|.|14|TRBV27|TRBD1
CASRGQGRAYEQYF
TGTGCCAGCAGGGGACAGGGGAGGGCCTACGAGCAGTACTTC
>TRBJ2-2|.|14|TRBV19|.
CASSINRNTGELFF
TGTGCCAGTAGTATAAACAGAAACACCGGGGAGCTGTTTTTT
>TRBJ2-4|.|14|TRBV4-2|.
CASSQDSGRGIQYF
TGTGCCAGCAGCCAAGATTCCGGGAGAGGCATTCAGTACTTC
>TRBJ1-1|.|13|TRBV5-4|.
CASSRTGRGEAFF
TGTGCCAGCAGCCGGACGGGTAGGGGTGAAGCTTTCTTT
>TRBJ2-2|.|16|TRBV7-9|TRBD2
CASTVPGGRNTGELFF
TGTGCCAGCACCGTTCCTGGCGGGAGAAACACCGGGGAGCTGTTTTTT
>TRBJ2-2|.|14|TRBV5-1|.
CASSLGLNTGELFF
TGCGCCAGCAGCTTGGGACTCAACACCGGGGAGCTGTTTTTT
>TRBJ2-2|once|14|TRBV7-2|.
CASSSQRGAGELFF
TGTGCCAGCAGCTCCCAGCGTGGTGCCGGGGAGCTGTTTTTT
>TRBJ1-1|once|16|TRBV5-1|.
CASSLVLRGTESEAFF
TGCGCCAGCAGCTTGGTGCTAAGGGGTACTGAATCTGAAGCTTTCTTT
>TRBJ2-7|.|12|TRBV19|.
CASSTRSGEQYF
TGTGCCAGTAGTACCCGCTCAGGGGAGCAGTACTTC
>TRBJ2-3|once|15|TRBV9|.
CASSADRGGTDTQYF
TGTGCCAGCAGCGCAGATCGCGGAGGAACAGATACGCAGTATTTT
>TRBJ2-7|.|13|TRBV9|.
CASSAEVDGAQYF
TGTGCCAGCAGCGCCGAGGTGGATGGGGCGCAGTACTTC
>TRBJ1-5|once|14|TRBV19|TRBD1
CASMYSGGIQPQHF
TGTGCCAGTATGTATTCAGGGGGCATACAGCCCCAGCATTTT
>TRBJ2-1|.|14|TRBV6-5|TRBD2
CASTPSGGGNEQFF
TGTGCCAGCACCCCTAGCGGGGGAGGCAATGAGCAGTTCTTC
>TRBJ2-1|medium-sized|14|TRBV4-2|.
CASSQETQEGEQFF
TGTGCCAGCAGCCAAGAAACCCAGGAGGGTGAGCAGTTCTTC
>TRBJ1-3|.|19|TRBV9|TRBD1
CASSEREGTGRVAGNTIYF
TGTGCCAGCAGCGAGAGAGAGGGGACAGGGCGCGTCGCTGGAAACACCATATATTTT
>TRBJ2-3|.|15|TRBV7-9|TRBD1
CASRHTGQNTDTQYF
TGTGCCAGCAGACATACGGGACAGAACACAGATACGCAGTATTTT
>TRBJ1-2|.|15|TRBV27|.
CASSLLGQGNYGYTF
TGTGCCAGCAGTTTATTGGGGCAGGGAAACTATGGCTACACCTTC
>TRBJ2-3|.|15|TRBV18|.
CASSQLSGVSDTQYF
TGTGCCAGCTCACAGCTGTCGGGAGTCTCAGATACGCAGTATTTT
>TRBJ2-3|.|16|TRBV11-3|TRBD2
CASSFGLSGRTDTQYF
TGTGCCAGCAGCTTTGGACTTAGCGGGAGAACAGATACGCAGTATTTT
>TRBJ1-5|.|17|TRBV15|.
CATSRTRQWRVGQPQHF
TGTGCCACCAGCAGAACACGACAGTGGAGGGTCGGTCAGCCCCAGCATTTT
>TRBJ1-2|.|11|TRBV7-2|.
CASTGGAGYTF
TGTGCCAGCACCGGGGGGGCTGGCTACACCTTC
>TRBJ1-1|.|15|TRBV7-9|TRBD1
CASSHGTGGKTEAFF
TGTGCCAGCAGCCATGGAACAGGGGGAAAAACTGAAGCTTTCTTT
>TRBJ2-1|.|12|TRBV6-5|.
CASSYFGGEQFF
TGTGCCAGCAGTTACTTTGGAGGCGAGCAGTTCTTC
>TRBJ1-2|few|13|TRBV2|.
CASSETVNYGYTF
TGTGCCAGCAGTGAAACAGTGAACTATGGCTACACCTTC
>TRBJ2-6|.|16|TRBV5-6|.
CASTQGRGTGANVLTF
TGTGCCAGCACCCAGGGCAGGGGAACTGGGGCCAACGTCCTGACTTTC